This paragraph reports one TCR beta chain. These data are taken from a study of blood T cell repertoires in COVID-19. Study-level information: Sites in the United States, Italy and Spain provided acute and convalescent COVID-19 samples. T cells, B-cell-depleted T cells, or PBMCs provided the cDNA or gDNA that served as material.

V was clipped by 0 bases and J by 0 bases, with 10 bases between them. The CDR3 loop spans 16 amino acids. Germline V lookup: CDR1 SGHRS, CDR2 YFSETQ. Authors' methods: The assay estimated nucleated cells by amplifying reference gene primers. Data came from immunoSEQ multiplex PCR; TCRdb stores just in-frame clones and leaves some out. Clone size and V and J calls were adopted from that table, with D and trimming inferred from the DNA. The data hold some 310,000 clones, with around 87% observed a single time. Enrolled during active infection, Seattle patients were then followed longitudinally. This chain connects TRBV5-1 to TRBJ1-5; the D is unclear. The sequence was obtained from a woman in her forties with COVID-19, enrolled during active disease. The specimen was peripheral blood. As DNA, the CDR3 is TGCGCCAGCAGCTTGGGATTGGGCAGTAGCAATCAGCCCCAGCATTTT. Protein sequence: CASSLGLGSSNQPQHF.